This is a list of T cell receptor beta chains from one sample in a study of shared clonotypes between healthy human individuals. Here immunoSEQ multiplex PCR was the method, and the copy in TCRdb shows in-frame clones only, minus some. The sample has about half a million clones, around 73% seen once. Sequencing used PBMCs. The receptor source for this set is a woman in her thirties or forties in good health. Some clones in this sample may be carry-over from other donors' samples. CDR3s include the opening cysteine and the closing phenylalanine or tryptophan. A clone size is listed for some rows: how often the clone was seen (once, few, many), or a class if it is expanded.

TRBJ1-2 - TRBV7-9 CASSLADYGYTF
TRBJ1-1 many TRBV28 CASSRGTRHTEAFF
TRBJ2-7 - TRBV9 CASSVGLAVSEQYF
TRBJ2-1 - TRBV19 CASSSSGRFRNEQFF
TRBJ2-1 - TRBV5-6 CASSPQGRGRAFNGQFF
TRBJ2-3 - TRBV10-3 CAISLGQGPDTQYF
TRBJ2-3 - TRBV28 CASTSPNQGTQYF
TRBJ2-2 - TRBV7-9 CASSSLAGVAGELFF
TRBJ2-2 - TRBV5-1 CASSLEGAYGGELFF
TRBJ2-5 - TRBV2 CASSEAGPALETQYF
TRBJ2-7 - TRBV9 CASSPLAGGPNEQYF
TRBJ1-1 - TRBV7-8 CASSLVARNTEAFF
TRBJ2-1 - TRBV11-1 CASSLGLAYNEQFF
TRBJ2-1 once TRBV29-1 CSVDMSGTNNEQFF
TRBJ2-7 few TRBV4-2 CASSPRGLAGGPLLYEQYF
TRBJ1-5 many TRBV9 CASSVEGARGQPQHF
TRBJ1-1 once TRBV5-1 CASSLGQGWNTEAFF
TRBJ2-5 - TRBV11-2 CASSPGGRGETQYF
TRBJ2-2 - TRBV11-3 CASSLSAGVTNTGELFF
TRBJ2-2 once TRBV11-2 CASSLVTRTGELFF
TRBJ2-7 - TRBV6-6 CASSPGLAHSYEQYF
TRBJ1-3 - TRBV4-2 CASSPQGGDTIYF